Included here is one TCR beta chain sequence, with context. Its antigen is undetermined. The sample is drawn from a study of blood T cells in healthy people across ages. Study-level information: T cells yielded about one barcoded beta molecule per two cells through template switching. Study-level results: Per million T cells, the diversity of TCR beta decreased roughly linearly as age advanced. The authors considered diversity estimates from one million T cells to be underestimates.

A second PCR, run for about 7 to 11 cycles, used a sample-barcoded 5' primer plus a J-beta primer mix. Each CDR3 protein gets one entry after TCRdb re-called the 5' RACE reads with MiXCR. The sample lists over 1.5 million distinct CDR3 sequences, roughly 52% occurring once. CDR3 length: 15 amino acids. Donors were healthy Caucasian individuals from Russia aged about 6 to 90. The gene calls are TRBV21-1 and TRBJ2-1. TRBV21-1 is a listed pseudogene. This TCR derives from a woman in her 40s in good health. Specimen: blood. The CDR3 loop reads CASSKVRPDPNEQFF. CDR3 sequence (DNA): TGTGCCAGCAGCAAAGTCCGGCCGGACCCGAATGAGCAGTTCTTC.